A single sample is the source of the 15 T cell receptor beta chains below, sequenced in a study of cytotoxic CD8 clonotypes in ibrutinib-treated CLL. Sequencing was performed with immunoSEQ multiplex PCR; in TCRdb, only in-frame clones are kept and a portion is missing. The sample carries about 140,000 clones, 80% to 95% recorded once. The specimen comprised PBMCs, sampled after 12 months of ibrutinib treatment. All receptors come from a human donor with chronic lymphocytic leukemia.

The CDR3 loop reads CASSYGGTDTQYF. The CDR3, as DNA: TGTGCCAGCTCCTATGGGGGCACAGATACGCAGTATTTT. V gene TRBV5-4 combines with J gene TRBJ2-3; D is ambiguous. The V end lost 7 bases, the J end lost 1 base, and 10 bases lay between the germline ends. CDR3 length: 13 residues. Germline values: CDR1 SGHNT, CDR2 YYREEE (reference sequence).

The V gene is TRBV4-2, the J gene TRBJ1-1, with TRBD1 matching 8 bases. The CDR3 contains 19 residues. Germline CDR1 LGHNA, CDR2 YNFKEQ. The trim removed 4 bases at V and 1 base at J, leaving 17 bases unmatched. This chain's CDR3 is CASSLNQRTGISANTEAFF. In DNA, the CDR3 is TGTGCCAGCAGCCTTAACCAAAGGACAGGGATTTCAGCGAACACTGAAGCTTTCTTT.

V usage is TRBV11-2 and J usage is TRBJ2-1; no clear D. The CDR3 runs 13 residues. The germline CDR1 and CDR2 sequences are SGHAT and FQNNGV. V lost 1 base and J 5 bases, leaving 6 bases between the germline ends. The CDR3 sequence is CASSLAGNNEQFF. The CDR3 DNA reads TGTGCCAGCAGCTTAGCTGGTAACAATGAGCAGTTCTTC.

The chain employs TRBV19 and TRBJ1-5, with 7 bases matching TRBD1. CDR3 size: 13 residues. The V and J ends lost 10 bases and 4 bases, in that order; junction bases with no gene match: 7. Per germline, CDR1 LNHDA and CDR2 SQIVND (reference sequence). The CDR3 is CATKDRKNQPQHF. For the CDR3, the DNA is TGTGCCACCAAGGACAGGAAGAATCAGCCCCAGCATTTT.

The gene calls are TRBV6-6 and TRBJ2-1; 9 bases are a match to TRBD1. This CDR3 has 15 residues. Germline V lookup: CDR1 MNHNY, CDR2 SVGAGI (reference sequence). With V trimmed by 5 bases and J by 9 bases, 11 bases remained unmatched. CDR3 bases: TGTGCCAGCAGTCGATCGACAGGGGGGGAGGGTGAGCAGTTCTTC. Translated: CASSRSTGGEGEQFF.

This sequence joins TRBV18 and TRBJ2-3, with D hard to call. V was pared by 0 bases and J by 0 bases, with 7 bases between. This CDR3 has 15 amino acids. Germline V gene data show CDR1 as KGHSH and CDR2 as LQKENI. CDR3 residues: CASSPPRASTDTQYF. CDR3 in DNA: TGTGCCAGCTCACCACCCCGGGCTAGCACAGATACGCAGTATTTT.

V and J are TRBV7-9 and TRBJ2-3; the match to TRBD2 covers 9 bases. With 4 bases clipped from V and 4 bases from J, the junction kept 9 bases outside the gene matches. There are 16 residues in the CDR3. Germline loops: CDR1 SEHNR, CDR2 FQNEAQ (reference sequence). CDR3 nucleotide sequence: TGTGCCAGCAGCTCTCTTAGCGGGAGCCAAGCAGATACGCAGTATTTT. This gives the protein CASSSLSGSQADTQYF.

This rearrangement joins TRBV28 to TRBJ2-1, with TRBD2 identical over 8 bases. This CDR3 has 15 residues. The ends lost 5 bases at V and 5 bases at J; junction bases unmatched: 8. Germline V lookup: CDR1 MDHEN, CDR2 SYDVKM. The CDR3 nucleotides are TGTGCCAGCAGTAGATGGCGGGAGGTACACAATGAGCAGTTCTTC. This translates into CASSRWREVHNEQFF.

V usage is TRBV6-5 and J usage is TRBJ2-7, with D tentatively TRBD2 (6 bases). The germline CDR1 and CDR2 sequences are MNHEY and SVGAGI. This CDR3 has 13 residues. With 5 bases removed from V and 3 bases from J, the gap between germline ends came to 11 bases. The CDR3 region is CASSAGLIYEQYF. In nucleotides, the CDR3 is TGTGCCAGCAGTGCGGGGCTAATCTACGAGCAGTACTTC.

This chain uses TRBV18 with TRBJ2-1; TRBD2 matches at 13 bases. The CDR3 runs 15 residues. V dropped 8 bases and J dropped 9; count of bases not matched to a gene: 10. In germline, CDR1 is KGHSH, CDR2 LQKENI. The CDR3 region has the DNA TGTGCCAGCGAATATTCGGGACTAGCGGGAAGTGAGCAGTTCTTC. Translated, it gives CASEYSGLAGSEQFF.

CDR3 DNA: TGTGCCAGCAGTGGGAACAGGGGATGGACTGAAGCTTTCTTT. Its protein is CASSGNRGWTEAFF. The chain uses TRBV27 and TRBJ1-1; TRBD1 matches at 7 bases. The CDR3 is made up of 14 amino acids. CDR1 is MNHEY and CDR2 is SMNVEV in the germline V gene (reference sequence). V dropped 5 bases and J dropped 5; count of bases not matched to a gene: 8.

The V and J genes are TRBV14 and TRBJ1-2; D is ambiguous. This CDR3 region has 12 residues. CDR1 SGHDN and CDR2 FVKESK come from the germline V gene. Trimming left V 4 bases short and J 7 bases short, with 10 bases between. Here the CDR3 reads CASSLGLFGYTF. The CDR3 DNA reads TGTGCCAGCAGCCTCGGACTCTTTGGCTACACCTTC.

V and J are TRBV11-1 and TRBJ2-7; TRBD1 matches 7 bases. CDR3 length: 14 residues. The J segment lost 5 bases and the V segment lost 2 bases, leaving 6 bases of the junction unmatched. Germline CDR1 reads SGHAT; CDR2 reads FQDESV (reference sequence). CDR3 DNA sequence: TGTGCCAGCAGCTTACTGGGACAGTACCACGAGCAGTACTTC. Its protein product is CASSLLGQYHEQYF. Using reference TRBV11-1 and TRBJ2-7 for the parts outside the CDR3, the full variable domain is EAEVAQSPRYKITEKSQAVAFWCDPISGHATLYWYRQILGQGPELLVQFQDESVVDDSQLPKDRFSAERLKGVDSTLKIQPAELGDSAMYLCASSLLGQYHEQYFGPGTRLTVT.

V and J are TRBV7-9 and TRBJ1-4; no clear D. V gave up 5 bases and J gave up 0 bases, with 10 bases separating them. The germline V gene has CDR1 SEHNR and CDR2 FQNEAQ (reference sequence). There are 15 residues in the CDR3. The CDR3 region is CASSLPQATNEKLFF. The DNA of the CDR3 is TGTGCCAGCAGCCTCCCCCAGGCAACTAATGAAAAACTGTTTTTT.

This sequence joins TRBV4-3 and TRBJ2-7, with 13 bases aligning to TRBD2. V was clipped by 4 bases and J by 4 bases; unmatched bases: 4. CDR1 LGHNA and CDR2 YSLEER come from the germline V gene. The CDR3 is 15 amino acids. The CDR3, as DNA: TGCGCCAGCAGCCCCGGACTAGCGGGAGTGTACGAGCAGTACTTC. It yields the protein CASSPGLAGVYEQYF.